This TCR beta chain was documented in a study of identical twins. cDNA carried unique molecular identifiers, and a universal primer site was added by template switching. MiXCR was run by TCRdb on the 5' RACE reads, yielding one entry per CDR3 protein. The sample has 400,000 or so distinct CDR3 sequences, 7% to 9.5% seen once. This clonotype was recorded many times. The germline CDR1 and CDR2 sequences are SGHRS and YFSETQ. This CDR3 region has 13 residues. V lost 0 bases and J 6 bases, leaving 9 bases between the germline ends. Every one of the donors was a healthy Caucasian. The sequenced sample consisted of naive T cells sorted from blood. This chain connects TRBV5-1 to TRBJ1-2; no clear D. This TCR derives from a woman aged 50 to 60 in good health. The CDR3 reads CASSLAGKDGYTF. The CDR3 DNA reads as TGCGCCAGCAGCTTGGCGGGGAAAGATGGCTACACCTTC.